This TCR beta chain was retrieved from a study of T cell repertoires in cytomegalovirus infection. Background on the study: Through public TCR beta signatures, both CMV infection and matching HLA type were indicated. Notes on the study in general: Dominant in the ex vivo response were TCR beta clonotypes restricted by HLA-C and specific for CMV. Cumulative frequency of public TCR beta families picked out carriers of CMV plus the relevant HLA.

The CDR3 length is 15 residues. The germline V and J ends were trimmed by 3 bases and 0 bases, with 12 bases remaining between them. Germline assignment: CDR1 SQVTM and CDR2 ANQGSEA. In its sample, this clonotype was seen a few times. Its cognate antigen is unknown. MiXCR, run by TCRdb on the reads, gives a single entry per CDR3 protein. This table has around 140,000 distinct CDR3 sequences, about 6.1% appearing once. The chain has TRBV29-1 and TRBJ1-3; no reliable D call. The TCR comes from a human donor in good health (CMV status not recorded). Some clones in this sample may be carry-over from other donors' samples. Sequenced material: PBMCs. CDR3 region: CSVDGIGVSGNTIYF. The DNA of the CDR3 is TGCAGCGTTGATGGTATAGGCGTCTCTGGAAACACCATATATTTT.